This T cell receptor beta chain was identified in a study of cytomegalovirus exposure and HLA in healthy donors. This CDR3 is 14 amino acids long. V was pared by 1 base and J by 12 bases, with 10 bases of the junction left unmatched. The germline V gene has CDR1 SGHTA and CDR2 FQGNSA. Notes on this clone: Antigen specificity is unknown.

Study conclusions and caveats: For most subjects, TCR beta sequences were reported to predict HLA-A and HLA-B alleles with accuracy.

Use of 60 Vbeta and 13 Jbeta primers characterized the PCR. Clones were sequenced by immunoSEQ multiplex PCR, and TCRdb holds only the in-frame ones, with some missing. The profile shows tens of thousands of clones, about three quarters of them singletons. The chain couples TRBV7-2 to TRBJ1-1; 8 positions match TRBD1. The TCR comes from a male donor in good health and CMV-seropositive. Sequences were obtained from PBMCs. The DNA of the CDR3 is TGTGCCAGCAGCTTAGATCAGGGGGCGGTCGGGCCTTTCTTT. Protein product: CASSLDQGAVGPFF.